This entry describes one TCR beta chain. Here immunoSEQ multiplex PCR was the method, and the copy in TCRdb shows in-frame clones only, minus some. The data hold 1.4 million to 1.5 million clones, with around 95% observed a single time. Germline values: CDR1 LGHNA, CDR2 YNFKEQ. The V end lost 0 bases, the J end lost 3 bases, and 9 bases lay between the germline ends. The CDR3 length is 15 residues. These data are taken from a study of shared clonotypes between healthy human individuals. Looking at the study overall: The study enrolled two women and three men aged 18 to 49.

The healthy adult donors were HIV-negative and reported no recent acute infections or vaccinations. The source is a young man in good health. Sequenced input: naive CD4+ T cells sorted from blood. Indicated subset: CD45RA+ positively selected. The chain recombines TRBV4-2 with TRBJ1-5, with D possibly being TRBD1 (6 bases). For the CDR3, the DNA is TGTGCCAGCAGCCAAGACAGGACAGTCAATCAGCCCCAGCATTTT. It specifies CASSQDRTVNQPQHF.